One and the same sample provided the 13 T cell receptor beta chains below, sequenced in a study of blood T cell repertoires in COVID-19. Generated by immunoSEQ multiplex PCR, the TCRdb table keeps only in-frame clones and is missing some. The repertoire has more than 150,000 clones, 85% to 90% of them found once; the top ten carry more than 3%. The source material was peripheral blood. The receptors were gathered from a woman aged 65 to 85 with acute or convalescent COVID-19.

J is TRBJ1-4 and V is TRBV3-1 (or the pseudogene TRBV3-2), with D possibly matching TRBD1 (6 bases). The V gene lost 1 base and the J gene lost 8 bases, with 11 bases spanning the gap. The germline gives CDR1 LGHDT, CDR2 YNNKEL (reference sequence). The CDR3 loop spans 14 amino acids. The DNA for the CDR3 is TGTGCCAGCAGCCAAGGGCAGGGGCACGAAAAACTGTTTTTT. Translation: CASSQGQGHEKLFF.

The genes are TRBV7-2 and TRBJ1-1; unclear D gene. The CDR3 is made up of 14 amino acids. Germline values: CDR1 SGHTA, CDR2 FQGNSA. V lost 1 base to trimming and J lost 7 bases, with 13 bases between them. CDR3 loop: CASSLVLRSNEAFF. The DNA for the CDR3 is TGTGCCAGCAGCTTAGTCTTGAGGAGCAATGAAGCTTTCTTT.

The CDR3 region is CASSEEWDRNMNSPLHF. CDR3 sequence (DNA): TGTGCCAGCAGTGAAGAGTGGGACAGGAACATGAATTCACCCCTCCACTTT. V and J are TRBV6-1 and TRBJ1-6; the match to TRBD1 covers 8 bases. In germline, CDR1 is MNHNS, CDR2 SASEGT. The CDR3 consists of 17 residues. V lost 1 base and J lost 7; bases outside the gene matches: 9.

The chain links TRBV10-2 to TRBJ1-1; 8 bases agree with TRBD1. Germline V gene data show CDR1 as WSHSY and CDR2 as SAAADI. The junction had 0 bases not matched to a gene; V was cut back by 6 bases and J by 0 bases. CDR3 size: 13 residues. CDR3 in DNA: TGCGCCAGCAGACAGGGGGTGAACACTGAAGCTTTCTTT. Its translation: CASRQGVNTEAFF.

This chain uses TRBV6-5 with TRBJ1-6; 7 bases fit TRBD1. CDR1 and CDR2 from the germline V gene are MNHEY and SVGAGI. The CDR3 has 16 residues. J lost 7 bases, V lost 2 bases, and 8 bases had no gene match. Here the CDR3 reads CASSYTFDRVNSPLHF. The CDR3 DNA follows: TGTGCCAGCAGTTACACCTTCGACAGGGTAAATTCACCCCTCCACTTT.

J is TRBJ2-1 and V is TRBV2; 11 nucleotides line up with TRBD2. CDR3 length equals 14 residues. CDR1 and CDR2 (germline): SNHLY, FYNNEI. Trimming took 6 bases from V and 6 from J; bases not matched to a gene: 4. This CDR3 reads CASRTLAGANEQFF. CDR3 nucleotide sequence: TGTGCCAGCAGGACACTAGCGGGAGCCAATGAGCAGTTCTTC.

This rearrangement joins TRBV6-5 to TRBJ1-2, with D perhaps matching TRBD1 (5 bases). Germline V CDR1 and CDR2: MNHEY, SVGAGI. The CDR3 runs 14 residues. V dropped 0 bases and J dropped 4 bases, with 9 bases sitting between them. The CDR3 reads CASSYSGGTYGYTF. In DNA, the CDR3 is TGTGCCAGCAGTTACTCTGGGGGGACCTATGGCTACACCTTC.

V usage is TRBV7-8 and J usage is TRBJ2-1, with 8 nucleotides matching TRBD2. CDR3 size: 15 residues. The ends lost 5 bases at V and 5 bases at J; junction bases unmatched: 8. Germline V gives CDR1 SGHVS, CDR2 FQNEAQ. In DNA form, the CDR3 reads TGTGCCAGCAGCGTGACCGGCGGGGGGAACAATGAGCAGTTCTTC. It translates to CASSVTGGGNNEQFF.

This chain connects TRBV19 to TRBJ1-5, with D perhaps matching TRBD1 (6 bases). This CDR3 comprises 15 residues. V was trimmed by 4 bases and J by 7 bases, leaving 17 bases between them. Per the germline V gene, CDR1 is LNHDA and CDR2 is SQIVND (reference sequence). Here the CDR3 DNA reads TGTGCCAGTAGTACCTCCAGGGGTGTGGAGCAGCCCCAGCATTTT. This translates into CASSTSRGVEQPQHF.

This clone was seen just once. The V call is TRBV18, the J call TRBJ1-5; 10 positions match TRBD1. The V gene end was trimmed by 8 bases and the J gene end by 2 bases; junction bases not matched to a gene: 3. CDR1 and CDR2 (germline): KGHSH, LQKENI. This CDR3 comprises 14 residues. The CDR3 spells CASTGTGGNQPQHF. CDR3 sequence (DNA): TGTGCCAGCACGGGGACAGGGGGCAATCAGCCCCAGCATTTT. Using reference TRBV18 and TRBJ1-5 for the parts outside the CDR3, the full variable domain is NAGVMQNPRHLVRRRGQEARLRCSPMKGHSHVYWYRQLPEEGLKFMVYLQKENIIDESGMPKERFSAEFPKEGPSILRIQQVVRGDSAAYFCASTGTGGNQPQHFGDGTRLSIL.

V and J are TRBV5-4 and TRBJ1-2; D remains unclear. Germline loops: CDR1 SGHNT, CDR2 YYREEE (reference sequence). The CDR3 length is 14 residues. Trimming removed 3 bases at V and 5 bases at J, with 14 bases between. The CDR3 DNA reads as TGTGCCAGCAGCTGGACTGGAGGAGTTTATGGCTACACCTTC. It codes for CASSWTGGVYGYTF.

This chain links TRBV7-8 with TRBJ2-1; D uncertain. The CDR3 totals 13 residues. V was cut by 2 bases and J by 9 bases, with 11 bases left in between. In germline, CDR1 is SGHVS, CDR2 FQNEAQ. CDR3 coding DNA: TGTGCCAGCAGCTTACGCGCTCGGAGTGAGCAGTTCTTC. This gives the protein CASSLRARSEQFF.

The V call is TRBV28, the J call TRBJ1-2; D gene uncertain. CDR3 length equals 11 residues. Germline V CDR1 and CDR2: MDHEN, SYDVKM. V lost 3 bases, J lost 8 bases, and 7 bases lay in between. Here the CDR3 reads CASSFGQGYTF. The CDR3 DNA follows: TGTGCCAGCAGTTTTGGGCAGGGCTACACCTTC.